The entry below gives a single TCR beta chain sequence along with its context. No antigen is known for it. This record comes from a study of cytomegalovirus exposure and HLA in healthy donors. Germline loops: CDR1 MNHNS, CDR2 SASEGT. V lost 5 bases, J lost 5 bases, and 6 bases stayed unmatched. This CDR3 region has 15 residues. Whole-study results and caveats: About 180 TCR beta chains were listed as cytomegalovirus-associated.

Assay used: immunoSEQ multiplex PCR; TCRdb lists only in-frame clones, some missing. The profile covers 180,000 or so clones, with around nine tenths appearing a single time and 1.4% taken by the ten largest. Sequenced sample: PBMCs. This TCR came from a woman in her twenties or thirties in good health and CMV-seronegative. V and J are TRBV6-1 and TRBJ2-2; 9 nucleotides agree with TRBD1. The CDR3 region has the DNA TGTGCCAGCAGTTCACAGGGGGCATGGACCGGGGAGCTGTTTTTT. Residues: CASSSQGAWTGELFF.